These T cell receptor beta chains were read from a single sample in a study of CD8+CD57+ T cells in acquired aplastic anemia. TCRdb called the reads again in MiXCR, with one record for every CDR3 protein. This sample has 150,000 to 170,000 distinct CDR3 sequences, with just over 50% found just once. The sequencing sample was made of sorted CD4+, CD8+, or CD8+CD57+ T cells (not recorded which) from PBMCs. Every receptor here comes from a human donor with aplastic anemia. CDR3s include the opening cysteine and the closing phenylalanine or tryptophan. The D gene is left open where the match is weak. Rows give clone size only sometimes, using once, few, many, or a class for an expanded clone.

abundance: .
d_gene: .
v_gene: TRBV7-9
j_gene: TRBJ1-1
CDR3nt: TGTGCCAGCAGCCTATTGCAGGGGCCTGAAGCTTTCTTT
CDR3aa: CASSLLQGPEAFF

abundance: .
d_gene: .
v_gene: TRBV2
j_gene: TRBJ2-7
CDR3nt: TGTGCCAGCAACCCGAAGCCGACCTCCTACGAGCAGTACTTC
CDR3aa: CASNPKPTSYEQYF

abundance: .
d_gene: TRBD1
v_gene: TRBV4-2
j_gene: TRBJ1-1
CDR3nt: TGTGCCAGCAGCCAAGGTCCCGGGACAGGGACAAACACTGAAGCTTTCTTT
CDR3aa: CASSQGPGTGTNTEAFF

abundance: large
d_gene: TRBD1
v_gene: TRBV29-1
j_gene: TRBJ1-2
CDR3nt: TGCAGCGTTGTGGAGGGACAGGACAACTATGGCTACACCTTC
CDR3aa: CSVVEGQDNYGYTF

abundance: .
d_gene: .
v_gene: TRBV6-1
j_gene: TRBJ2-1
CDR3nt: TGTGCCAGCAGAGGACTATCCAGCTCCTACAATGAGCAGTTCTTC
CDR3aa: CASRGLSSSYNEQFF

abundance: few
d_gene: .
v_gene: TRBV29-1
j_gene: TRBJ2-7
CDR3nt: TGCAGCGTTGAGGCCGGGGGCGACGAGCAGTACTTC
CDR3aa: CSVEAGGDEQYF

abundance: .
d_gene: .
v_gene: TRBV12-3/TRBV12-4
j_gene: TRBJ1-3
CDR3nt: TGTGCCAGCAGTGGGGTGGGCACCATATATTTT
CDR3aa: CASSGVGTIYF

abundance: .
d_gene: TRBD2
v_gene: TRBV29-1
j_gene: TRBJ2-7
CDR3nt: TGCAGCGTTGAGGACTGGCTTAGCGGGAGTGGTTCCTACGAGCAGTACTTC
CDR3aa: CSVEDWLSGSGSYEQYF

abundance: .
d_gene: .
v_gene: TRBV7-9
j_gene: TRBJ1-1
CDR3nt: TGTGCCAGCAGCTTTCTCAGGGAAGCTTTCTTT
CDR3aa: CASSFLREAFF

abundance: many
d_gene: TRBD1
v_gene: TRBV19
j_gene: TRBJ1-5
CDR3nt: TGTGCCAGTAGTGGAGGACAGGGGGCCAATCAGCCCCAGCATTTT
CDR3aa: CASSGGQGANQPQHF

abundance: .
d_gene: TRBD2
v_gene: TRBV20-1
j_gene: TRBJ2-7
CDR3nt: TGCAGTGCTAGATCCGGGACTAGCGGGAGCTACGAGCAGTACTTC
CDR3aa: CSARSGTSGSYEQYF

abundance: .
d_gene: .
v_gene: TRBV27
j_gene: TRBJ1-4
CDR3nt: TGTGCCAGCAGTTCCGTTGACAGTTTCCAAAATGAAAAACTGTTTTTT
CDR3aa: CASSSVDSFQNEKLFF

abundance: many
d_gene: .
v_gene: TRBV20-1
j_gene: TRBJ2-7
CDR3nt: TGCAGTGCTAGGGGGCTCGGAGGGCTCGAGCAGTACTTC
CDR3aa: CSARGLGGLEQYF

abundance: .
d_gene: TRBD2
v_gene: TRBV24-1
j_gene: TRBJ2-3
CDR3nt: TGTGCCACCAGTGATCCCATAGCGGGGGGCAGCACAGATACGCAGTATTTT
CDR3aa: CATSDPIAGGSTDTQYF

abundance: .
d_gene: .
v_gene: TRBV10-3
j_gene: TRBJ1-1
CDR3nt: TGTGCCATCAGTGTGGACACTGAAGCTTTCTTT
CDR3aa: CAISVDTEAFF

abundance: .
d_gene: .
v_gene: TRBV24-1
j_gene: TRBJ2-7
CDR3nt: TGTGCCAGCGGGGTAGGAGCCTACGAGCAGTACTTC
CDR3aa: CASGVGAYEQYF

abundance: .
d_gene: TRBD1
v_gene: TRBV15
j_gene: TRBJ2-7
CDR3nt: TGTGCCACTGGTGACAGGGCTTCCCCAGTTGGATTCGAGCAGTACTTC
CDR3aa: CATGDRASPVGFEQYF

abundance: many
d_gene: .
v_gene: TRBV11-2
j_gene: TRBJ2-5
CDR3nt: TGTGCCAGCAGCTTAGCAGGGGTAAAAGAGACCCAGTACTTC
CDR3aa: CASSLAGVKETQYF

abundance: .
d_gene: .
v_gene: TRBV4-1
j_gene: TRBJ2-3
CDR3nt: TGCGCCAGCAGCCAAGATAAAGCCACAGATACGCAGTATTTT
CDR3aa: CASSQDKATDTQYF

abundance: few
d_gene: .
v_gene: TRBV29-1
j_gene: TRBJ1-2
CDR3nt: TGCAGCGTGTTAACACACTATGGCTACACCTTC
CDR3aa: CSVLTHYGYTF

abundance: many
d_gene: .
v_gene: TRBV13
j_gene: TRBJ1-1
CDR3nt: TGTGCCAGCAGCTTAGGCCCAGGAGTCATGAACACTGAAGCTTTCTTT
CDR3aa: CASSLGPGVMNTEAFF

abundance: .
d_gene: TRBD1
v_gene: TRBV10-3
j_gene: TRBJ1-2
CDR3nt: TGTGCCATCATGGAACAGGGGGACTATGGCTACACCTTC
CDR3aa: CAIMEQGDYGYTF

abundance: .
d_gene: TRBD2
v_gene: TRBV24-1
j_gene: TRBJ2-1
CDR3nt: TGTGCCACCAGTGATTTGGGGGACTACCGGGGGAATGAGCAGTTCTTC
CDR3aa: CATSDLGDYRGNEQFF

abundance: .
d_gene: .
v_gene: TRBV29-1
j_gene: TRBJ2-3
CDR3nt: TGCAGCGTTGATCAGGGACTTAGCACAGATACGCAGTATTTT
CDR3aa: CSVDQGLSTDTQYF

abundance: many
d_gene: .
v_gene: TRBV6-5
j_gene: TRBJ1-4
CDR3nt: TGTGCCAGCAGTTACTTGGGGGCGAGGACAACTAATGAAAAACTGTTTTTT
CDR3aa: CASSYLGARTTNEKLFF

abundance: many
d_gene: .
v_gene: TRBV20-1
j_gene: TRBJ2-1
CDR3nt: TGCAGTGCCGAGAGCCTGCGGGGCGCGACCACCAACAATGAGCAGTTCTTC
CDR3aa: CSAESLRGATTNNEQFF

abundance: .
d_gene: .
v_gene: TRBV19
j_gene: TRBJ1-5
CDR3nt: TGTGCCAGTAGTACAATCTCCGGGGGACAGCCCCAGCATTTT
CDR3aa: CASSTISGGQPQHF